These 6 T cell receptor beta chains were sequenced from one sample in a study of blood T cell repertoires in COVID-19. Assay used: immunoSEQ multiplex PCR; TCRdb lists only in-frame clones, some missing. This table holds about 170,000 clones, more than 75% found once. The sample taken for sequencing was peripheral blood. The receptor set was obtained from a man between 65 and 85 years old with acute or convalescent COVID-19.

This chain links TRBV5-1 with TRBJ1-2; a possible D gene is TRBD1 (5 bases). Germline V gives CDR1 SGHRS, CDR2 YFSETQ. The CDR3 is made up of 13 amino acids. The V end was cut by 2 bases, the J end by 8 bases, with 13 bases between. This CDR3 reads CASSLGPGQGYTF. The CDR3 DNA reads TGCGCCAGCAGCTTAGGGCCAGGGCAAGGCTACACCTTC. Filled out from reference TRBV5-1 and TRBJ1-2, the complete variable domain reads KAGVTQTPRYLIKTRGQQVTLSCSPISGHRSVSWYQQTPGQGLQFLFEYFSETQRNKGNFPGRFSGRQFSNSRSEMNVSTLELGDSALYLCASSLGPGQGYTFGSGTRLTVV.

The CDR3 protein is CASSRMTSEETQYF. CDR3 in DNA: TGCGCCAGCAGCAGAATGACATCGGAAGAGACCCAGTACTTC. This chain joins TRBV5-1 and TRBJ2-5; D unclear. The V gene's germline CDR1 is SGHRS and CDR2 YFSETQ. The CDR3 is 14 amino acids. The V end lost 4 bases, the J end lost 3 bases, and 13 bases lay between the germline ends.

The chain carries TRBV28 and TRBJ2-7; D uncertain. V dropped 6 bases and J dropped 3 bases, with 12 bases sitting between them. This CDR3 is built from 13 residues. Germline values: CDR1 MDHEN, CDR2 SYDVKM. The CDR3 nucleotides are TGTGCCAGCAGCGGTCGAGTGAACTACGAGCAGTACTTC. Protein product: CASSGRVNYEQYF.

The J gene is TRBJ1-6, the V gene TRBV6-5; no reliable D call. The V gene lost 2 bases and the J gene lost 2 bases, with 10 bases spanning the gap. CDR3 length equals 16 residues. Germline V gives CDR1 MNHEY, CDR2 SVGAGI. The CDR3 region is CASSYERSTYNSPLHF. The CDR3 bases are TGTGCCAGCAGTTACGAGAGATCGACCTATAATTCACCCCTCCACTTT.

This clone was detected only a few times. The V gene is TRBV9, the J gene TRBJ2-3, with 9 bases identical to TRBD1. The trim removed 0 bases at V and 7 bases at J, leaving 6 bases unmatched. The CDR3 has 15 residues. Germline-derived CDR1 and CDR2 are SGDLS and YYNGEE. DNA for the CDR3: TGTGCCAGCAGCGTAGGATCCGGGACAGGGAATACGCAGTATTTT. This translates into CASSVGSGTGNTQYF. Complete variable domain (other parts from reference TRBV9 and TRBJ2-3): DSGVTQTPKHLITATGQRVTLRCSPRSGDLSVYWYQQSLDQGLQFLIQYYNGEERAKGNILERFSAQQFPDLHSELNLSSLELGDSALYFCASSVGSGTGNTQYFGPGTRLTVL.

CDR3 sequence (DNA): TGTGCCAGCAGCCTAGCGGGAGTAGGGGAGACCCAGTACTTC. It encodes CASSLAGVGETQYF. This chain joins TRBV9 and TRBJ2-5; the match to TRBD2 covers 10 bases. The J segment lost 5 bases and the V segment lost 4 bases, leaving 5 bases of the junction unmatched. The CDR3 sequence is 14 residues long. CDR1 SGDLS and CDR2 YYNGEE come from the germline V gene.